The 17 T cell receptor beta chains presented below share a single source sample, sequenced in a study of blood T cell repertoires in COVID-19. Libraries were prepared by immunoSEQ multiplex PCR; TCRdb keeps only in-frame clonotypes and omits some of them. The table has 65,000 or so clones, approximately 80% seen once. The sequencing input was peripheral blood. Source of these receptors: a man aged 25 to 40 with COVID-19, enrolled during active disease.

The rearrangement joins TRBV4-3 to TRBJ2-2; 8 nucleotides match TRBD1. This CDR3 has 16 amino acids. V gave up 4 bases and J gave up 7 bases; unmatched junction bases: 11. Germline V gene sequence: CDR1 LGHNA, CDR2 YSLEER. The DNA for the CDR3 is TGCGCCAGCAGCCCCGGCCCAGGGGGCAGGAGCGGGGAGCTGTTTTTT. Its translation is CASSPGPGGRSGELFF.

This chain connects TRBV5-8 to TRBJ1-1, with 11 bases lining up with TRBD1. The CDR3 has 16 residues. After removal of 2 bases from V and 1 base from J, the junction contained 4 bases not matched to a gene. Germline values: CDR1 SGHTS, CDR2 YDEGEE. The CDR3 DNA sequence: TGTGCCAGCAGCTTATCCGGGACAGGGGGGAACACTGAAGCTTTCTTT. Translated, it gives CASSLSGTGGNTEAFF.

In this sample, this clone turned up once. V usage is TRBV6-1 and J usage is TRBJ2-1; D may be TRBD2 (5 bases). The germline V and J ends were trimmed by 3 bases and 3 bases, with 15 bases remaining between them. Looked up from germline, CDR1 is MNHNS and CDR2 is SASEGT. The CDR3 totals 16 residues. CDR3 sequence: CASSDGAEVFYNEQFF. In DNA form, the CDR3 reads TGTGCCAGCAGTGACGGAGCGGAGGTGTTCTACAATGAGCAGTTCTTC.

V gene TRBV28 combines with J gene TRBJ1-5, with 8 bases lining up with TRBD1. V was pared by 5 bases and J by 2 bases, with 5 bases of the junction left unmatched. This CDR3 has 15 amino acids. Germline V gives CDR1 MDHEN, CDR2 SYDVKM. The CDR3 here is CASSPSTGGNQPQHF. Written as DNA, the CDR3 is TGTGCCAGCAGTCCCTCGACAGGGGGCAATCAGCCCCAGCATTTT.

The gene calls are TRBV6-4 and TRBJ2-1; TRBD1 matches 7 bases. The CDR3 runs to 14 residues. CDR1 MRHNA and CDR2 SNTAGT come from the germline V gene. V trimming: 3 bases; J trimming: 4 bases; junction bases outside the gene matches: 3. The chain's CDR3 is CASSESRGYNEQFF. CDR3 nucleotides: TGTGCCAGCAGTGAAAGCAGGGGGTACAATGAGCAGTTCTTC.

The chain carries TRBV5-1 and TRBJ2-7; 8 nucleotides align to TRBD1. The CDR3 sequence is 12 residues long. The germline gives CDR1 SGHRS, CDR2 YFSETQ. The V gene end was trimmed by 2 bases and the J gene end by 6 bases; junction bases not matched to a gene: 1. The CDR3 loop reads CASSFRGLEQYF. Here the CDR3 DNA reads TGCGCCAGCAGCTTCAGGGGGCTCGAGCAGTACTTC.

This clone has a single count. The chain is built from TRBV7-3 and TRBJ2-1; D might be TRBD2 (6 bases). Germline V gene data show CDR1 as SGHTA and CDR2 as FQGTGA. The CDR3 loop spans 15 amino acids. Trimming removed 2 bases from V and 3 bases from J, with 11 bases in between. The CDR3 DNA reads TGTGCCAGCAGCTTATCCGGGAGTGTCTACAATGAGCAGTTCTTC. Translation gives CASSLSGSVYNEQFF.

The gene calls are TRBV7-2 and TRBJ1-6, with D unclear. Germline V CDR1 and CDR2: SGHTA, FQGNSA. This CDR3 region has 12 residues. Trimming left V 2 bases short and J 10 bases short, with 6 bases between. CDR3 residues: CASSLSRSPLHF. In nucleotides, the CDR3 is TGTGCCAGCAGCTTATCGAGGTCACCCCTCCACTTT.

A few counts support this clone. The chain combines TRBV30 with TRBJ2-7; 10 bases are a match to TRBD1. Germline CDR1 reads GTSNPN; CDR2 reads SVGIG (reference sequence). This CDR3 contains 14 residues. Germline trimming cut 2 bases from V and 6 bases from J; bases unmatched to any gene: 7. CDR3 loop: CAWSTPTGGGEQYF. The CDR3 DNA follows: TGTGCCTGGAGTACCCCGACAGGGGGCGGCGAGCAGTACTTC.

This chain links TRBV7-9 with TRBJ2-5, with 12 bases fitting TRBD2. The CDR3 has 15 amino acids. Germline values: CDR1 SEHNR, CDR2 FQNEAQ (reference sequence). Germline trimming cut 7 bases from V and 5 bases from J; bases unmatched to any gene: 8. CDR3 nucleotide sequence: TGTGCCAGCACTTCTAGCGGGAGGGCCGGGGAGACCCAGTACTTC. It translates to CASTSSGRAGETQYF.

The chain has TRBV7-9 and TRBJ2-7; 10 bases line up with TRBD2. Trimming removed 4 bases from V and 2 bases from J; junction bases left unmatched: 2. The CDR3 runs 14 residues. Germline-derived CDR1 and CDR2 are SEHNR and FQNEAQ (reference sequence). CDR3 nucleotide sequence: TGTGCCAGCAGCTCTAGCGGGAGCGCCTACGAGCAGTACTTC. Translation: CASSSSGSAYEQYF.

The chain has TRBV15 and TRBJ2-2; weak D call: TRBD2 (5 bases). Germline V gene lookup returns CDR1 LNHNV and CDR2 YYDKDF (reference sequence). V was shortened by 2 bases and J by 5 bases, with 6 bases between the two germline ends. CDR3 size: 13 residues. The CDR3 DNA reads TGTGCCACCAGCAGACCGGGAACCGGGGAGCTGTTTTTT. This translates into CATSRPGTGELFF. The variable domain in full, completed from reference TRBV15 and TRBJ2-2, reads DAMVIQNPRYQVTQFGKPVTLSCSQTLNHNVMYWYQQKSSQAPKLLFHYYDKDFNNEADTPDNFQSRRPNTSFCFLDIRSPGLGDTAMYLCATSRPGTGELFFGEGSRLTVL.

The V gene is TRBV6-5, the J gene TRBJ2-7; D is perhaps TRBD2 (6 bases). The V end lost 2 bases, the J end lost 1 base, and 15 bases lay between the germline ends. Germline lookup yields CDR1 MNHEY and CDR2 SVGAGI. The CDR3 runs 16 residues. CDR3: CASSYVMGGVSYEQYF. CDR3 DNA sequence: TGTGCCAGCAGTTACGTTATGGGAGGCGTATCCTACGAGCAGTACTTC.

The V call is TRBV19, the J call TRBJ1-1; 10 bases are a match to TRBD1. CDR1 and CDR2 (germline): LNHDA, SQIVND (reference sequence). CDR3 length equals 13 residues. The J segment lost 12 bases and the V segment lost 5 bases, leaving 9 bases of the junction unmatched. CDR3 sequence reads: CASSDRTGGVTFF. The CDR3 DNA sequence: TGTGCCAGTAGTGACAGGACAGGGGGGGTGACTTTCTTT. Full variable domain (outside the CDR3, taken from reference TRBV19 and TRBJ1-1): DGGITQSPKYLFRKEGQNVTLSCEQNLNHDAMYWYRQDPGQGLRLIYYSQIVNDFQKGDIAEGYSVSREKKESFPLTVTSAQKNPTAFYLCASSDRTGGVTFFGQGTRLTVV.

This chain uses TRBV30 with TRBJ2-7; D not certain. This CDR3 spans 13 amino acids. Germline V CDR1 and CDR2: GTSNPN, SVGIG (reference sequence). The V gene lost 0 bases and the J gene lost 1 base, with 7 bases spanning the gap. The CDR3 is CAWSVSSSYEQYF. The CDR3 coding sequence is TGTGCCTGGAGTGTATCGAGTTCCTACGAGCAGTACTTC.

V gene TRBV19 combines with J gene TRBJ1-5; TRBD1 is a possible D gene (5 bases). CDR3 size: 15 residues. The V gene's germline CDR1 is LNHDA and CDR2 SQIVND (reference sequence). The germline V and J ends were trimmed by 5 bases and 6 bases, with 17 bases remaining between them. The CDR3 spells CASSLKGQGSQPQHF. The CDR3 DNA sequence: TGTGCCAGTAGTTTAAAGGGCCAGGGAAGTCAGCCCCAGCATTTT.

This clone has a handful of counts. The chain has TRBV4-1 and TRBJ2-7, with D perhaps TRBD2 (5 bases). The CDR3 runs to 13 residues. With 1 base removed from V and 5 bases from J, the gap between germline ends came to 9 bases. The germline gives CDR1 MGHRA, CDR2 YSYEKL. The CDR3 region is CASSQVGSHEQYF. CDR3 nucleotide sequence: TGCGCCAGCAGCCAAGTAGGGAGCCACGAGCAGTACTTC.